Listed below are T cell receptor beta chains from one sample, sequenced in a study of Tregs in tolerant kidney transplant recipients. The method was immunoSEQ multiplex PCR; TCRdb's version includes in-frame clones alone and lacks a portion of them. The sample has 100,000 to 130,000 clones; nearly 90% are singletons. The sample here was CD4+ T cells from blood, taken before the transplant. All receptors come from a human donor who received a combined kidney and bone marrow transplant. The CDR3 runs from the conserved cysteine through the conserved F or W. The D gene is left open where the match is weak. Size values are once, few and many counts, or a class for expanded clones, and some rows have none.

d_gene,j_gene,abundance,v_gene,CDR3nt,CDR3aa
TRBD2,TRBJ2-1,.,TRBV5-6,TGTGCCAGCAGCTTGGCCAGGGGACTAGCGGGAATTTACAATGAGCAGTTCTTC,CASSLARGLAGIYNEQFF
.,TRBJ2-7,.,TRBV25-1,TGTGCCAGCAGATTGGAGACGTCTAGCTCCTACGAGCAGTACTTC,CASRLETSSSYEQYF
TRBD2,TRBJ2-1,.,TRBV5-4,TGTGCCAGCAGCCGCCGCCCCCTAGCGGGTGAGCAGTTCTTC,CASSRRPLAGEQFF
TRBD1,TRBJ1-2,.,TRBV19,TGTGCCAGTACCCCGGACAGGGTCAGAGGGTATGGCTACACCTTC,CASTPDRVRGYGYTF
.,TRBJ2-3,.,TRBV11-3,TGTGCCAGCAGCTCCACCCCCCAGGATACGCAGTATTTT,CASSSTPQDTQYF
TRBD1,TRBJ2-1,.,TRBV6-5,TGTGCCAGCAGTTACTCCGGGACAGGCTTTGACAATGAGCAGTTCTTC,CASSYSGTGFDNEQFF
.,TRBJ1-1,.,TRBV28,TGTGCCAGCACCAACAGGGTGACTGAAGCTTTCTTT,CASTNRVTEAFF
TRBD1,TRBJ1-1,.,TRBV10-3,TGTGCCATCACCGAGACAGGGGGCGGCACTGAAGCTTTCTTT,CAITETGGGTEAFF
.,TRBJ2-3,once,TRBV6-5,TGTGCCAGCAGAAAGGGGGGACAGGATACGCAGTATTTT,CASRKGGQDTQYF
.,TRBJ1-3,.,TRBV6-5,TGTGCCAGCAGTCCACAGAGAAACTCTGGAAACACCATATATTTT,CASSPQRNSGNTIYF
.,TRBJ1-1,.,TRBV2,TGTGCCAGCCGCCCACGGACTGAAGCTTTCTTT,CASRPRTEAFF
.,TRBJ2-7,.,TRBV5-6,TGTGCCAGCAGCTTTAGGAGGCACGAGCAGTACTTC,CASSFRRHEQYF
.,TRBJ1-1,.,TRBV7-9,TGTGCCAGCATGAGGAACACTGAAGCTTTCTTT,CASMRNTEAFF
TRBD1,TRBJ1-2,.,TRBV4-2,TGTGCCAGCAGCCAAGATGGCGGGACAGGGTTCTATGGCTACACCTTC,CASSQDGGTGFYGYTF
.,TRBJ1-1,.,TRBV5-4,TGTGCCAGCAGGCACCGCTACGGGATGAACACTGAAGCTTTCTTT,CASRHRYGMNTEAFF
TRBD2,TRBJ2-7,.,TRBV7-2,TGTGCCAGCAGGAAAACTAGCGCGGAAGAGCAGTACTTC,CASRKTSAEEQYF
TRBD1,TRBJ2-5,once,TRBV9,TGTGCCAGCAGCGACGGGACAGGGCCGGGAGAGACCCAGTACTTC,CASSDGTGPGETQYF
.,TRBJ1-5,.,TRBV28,TGTGCCAGCACCCTCCTCAATCAGCCCCAGCATTTT,CASTLLNQPQHF
TRBD1,TRBJ2-1,.,TRBV2,TGTGCCAGCAGTTCAACGGGACAGACCTTGAACAATGAGCAGTTCTTC,CASSSTGQTLNNEQFF
TRBD1,TRBJ1-6,.,TRBV28,TGTGCCAGCAGTGCCAGACGGGACAGAATGAATTCACCCCTCCACTTT,CASSARRDRMNSPLHF
TRBD2,TRBJ2-7,once,TRBV5-4,TGTGCCAGCAGCCCCTCTAGCGGGGCCCTGTACGAGCAGTACTTC,CASSPSSGALYEQYF
TRBD1,TRBJ1-2,.,TRBV6-4,TGTGCCAGCAGTCCCGGGACAGCCAACTATGGCTACACCTTC,CASSPGTANYGYTF
.,TRBJ2-5,.,TRBV15,TGTGCCACCAGCAGAGGGGTTCGTCGGGGGTTTGAAGAGACCCAGTACTTC,CATSRGVRRGFEETQYF
.,TRBJ2-3,.,TRBV19,TGTGCCAGTAGTATACCTGGGGGGGATACGCAGTATTTT,CASSIPGGDTQYF
.,TRBJ1-2,.,TRBV5-8,TGTGCCAGCACCTCAGGGAAAAGGAAAGGCTACACCTTC,CASTSGKRKGYTF
TRBD2,TRBJ2-1,.,TRBV19,TGTGCCACTAGTGGCTTCGGGGGGACGGACTACAATGAGCAGTTCTTC,CATSGFGGTDYNEQFF
.,TRBJ1-5,.,TRBV6-6,TGTGCCAGCCAAATGGCTGGGGCCGATCAGCCCCAGCATTTT,CASQMAGADQPQHF
TRBD2,TRBJ2-7,.,TRBV6-5,TGTGCCAGCGGTTCCTTCACTAGCGGTGCCTACGAGCAGTACTTC,CASGSFTSGAYEQYF
TRBD1,TRBJ2-3,few,TRBV2,TGTGCCAGCAGTGATCGAGGGGGCACCACAGATACGCAGTATTTT,CASSDRGGTTDTQYF
.,TRBJ2-3,.,TRBV29-1,TGCAGCGTCGATGCGAGCCACGACACAGATACGCAGTATTTT,CSVDASHDTDTQYF
TRBD1,TRBJ1-4,.,TRBV11-2,TGTGCCAGCAGCCCCCCGGGACAGGGAGGGGAAAAACTGTTTTTT,CASSPPGQGGEKLFF
.,TRBJ2-5,.,TRBV19,TGTGCCAGTAGTCCCCGAACTAAAGAGACCCAGTACTTC,CASSPRTKETQYF
.,TRBJ1-2,.,TRBV11-2,TGTGCCAGCAGCCACGGACTGCAAGCTAACTATGGCTACACCTTC,CASSHGLQANYGYTF
.,TRBJ2-5,.,TRBV5-4,TGTGCCAGCAGCTTAGCGGAGCAAGAGACCCAGTACTTC,CASSLAEQETQYF
.,TRBJ2-3,.,TRBV27,TGTGCCAGCAGTTTAAATCTAGCTTCCGCAGATACGCAGTATTTT,CASSLNLASADTQYF
TRBD2,TRBJ2-1,.,TRBV2,TGTGCCAGCAGGACTAGCGGGGGGGCTGGTAATGAGCAGTTCTTC,CASRTSGGAGNEQFF
.,TRBJ2-3,.,TRBV4-1,TGCGCCAGCAGCCAAGAGAGGGAGGTGAGAGATACGCAGTATTTT,CASSQEREVRDTQYF
TRBD2,TRBJ2-7,.,TRBV6-5,TGTGCCAGCAGTTCCGTAGCGGGAGGGCCCCACGAGCAGTACTTC,CASSSVAGGPHEQYF
.,TRBJ2-3,.,TRBV7-8,TGTGCCAGCATCCGCCGAGGGGGAGTAACAGATACGCAGTATTTT,CASIRRGGVTDTQYF